The 32 T cell receptor beta chains below come from one sample, sequenced in a study of blood T cell repertoires in COVID-19. Assay: immunoSEQ multiplex PCR; the TCRdb copy retains only in-frame clones and omits some. The table has roughly 150,000 clones, 80% to 90% seen once. The sample was peripheral blood. The receptor source for this set is a woman in her sixties or seventies who had recovered from COVID-19.

This chain connects TRBV5-4 to TRBJ1-5; a weak D match, TRBD1 (6 bases). Per the germline V gene, CDR1 is SGHNT and CDR2 is YYREEE (reference sequence). The CDR3 is 16 amino acids. The V and J ends lost 3 bases and 4 bases respectively, with 17 bases between them. CDR3 amino acids: CASSSGGAGQNQPQHF. The CDR3 nucleotides are TGTGCCAGCAGCTCGGGGGGGGCAGGGCAGAATCAGCCCCAGCATTTT.

J is TRBJ2-7 and V is TRBV9, with 10 bases lining up with TRBD2. Germline V gives CDR1 SGDLS, CDR2 YYNGEE. Trimming took 0 bases from V and 6 from J; bases not matched to a gene: 6. The CDR3 loop spans 15 amino acids. In DNA form, the CDR3 reads TGTGCCAGCAGCGTAGGGGCTAGCGGGAGTACCGAGCAGTACTTC. This codes for CASSVGASGSTEQYF.

The chain joins TRBV9 to TRBJ1-4; TRBD1 aligns across 9 bases. The V gene's germline CDR1 is SGDLS and CDR2 YYNGEE. The CDR3 has 17 residues. After removal of 3 bases from V and 7 bases from J, the junction contained 13 bases not matched to a gene. The CDR3 DNA reads as TGTGCCAGCAGCGCCGGGACAGGGCCTGCGGAGGGTGAAAAACTGTTTTTT. Its translation: CASSAGTGPAEGEKLFF.

The CDR3 sequence: CASSQETRDGELFF. The CDR3 DNA is TGTGCCAGCAGCCAAGAGACCCGGGACGGGGAGCTGTTTTTT. The V call is TRBV4-2, the J call TRBJ2-2; tentatively, D is TRBD2 (5 bases). Germline CDR1 LGHNA, CDR2 YNFKEQ. The CDR3 spans 14 residues. V was pared by 0 bases and J by 7 bases, with 9 bases between.

This sequence joins TRBV7-3 and TRBJ2-3; TRBD2 matches at 10 bases. After removal of 5 bases from V and 4 bases from J, the junction contained 3 bases not matched to a gene. Germline V CDR1 and CDR2: SGHTA, FQGTGA. The CDR3 runs 14 residues. This chain's CDR3 is CASSPSGSPDTQYF. The CDR3 bases are TGTGCCAGCAGCCCTAGCGGGAGCCCAGATACGCAGTATTTT.

Regarding this clone: The same CDR3 is also encoded by other DNA sequences in this sample. The genes are TRBV29-1 and TRBJ1-1; 7 positions match TRBD1. Germline V lookup: CDR1 SQVTM, CDR2 ANQGSEA. V was clipped by 7 bases and J by 1 base; unmatched bases: 3. The CDR3 loop spans 12 amino acids. The CDR3 nucleotides read TGCAGCGGGGGACAGAAGAACACTGAAGCTTTCTTT. Its translation is CSGGQKNTEAFF.

The genes are TRBV30 and TRBJ2-7; D is undetermined. This CDR3 is 11 amino acids long. With 1 base removed from V and 4 bases from J, the gap between germline ends came to 5 bases. Per germline, CDR1 GTSNPN and CDR2 SVGIG (reference sequence). CDR3 region: CAWSGAYEQYF. CDR3 coding DNA: TGTGCCTGGAGTGGGGCTTACGAGCAGTACTTC.

As regards this clone: This specimen includes other DNA sequences encoding the same CDR3. V and J are TRBV5-1 and TRBJ1-1; weak D call: TRBD1 (5 bases). Trimming cost V 3 bases and J 1 base, with 7 bases left between them. The CDR3 is 13 amino acids. Looked up from germline, CDR1 is SGHRS and CDR2 is YFSETQ. The CDR3 sequence: CASSSQGNTEAFF. In nucleotides, the CDR3 is TGCGCCAGCAGCTCCCAGGGGAACACTGAAGCTTTCTTT.

This clone came up a few times. CDR3 nucleotide sequence: TGTGCCAGCAGCAAGTCGGGGTCAATTCTCCTCCACTTT. The encoded protein is CASSKSGSILLHF. The chain has TRBV21-1 and TRBJ1-6. TRBV21-1 is flagged as a pseudogene. The CDR3 runs to 13 residues.

The rearrangement links TRBV20-1 to TRBJ1-1; D not resolved. The V gene's germline CDR1 is DFQATT and CDR2 SNEGSKA (reference sequence). The CDR3 totals 11 residues. The chain's CDR3 is CKAAQNTEAFF. The CDR3 DNA is TGCAAGGCGGCCCAGAACACTGAAGCTTTCTTT.

The CDR3 loop reads CASSFGGGTNTGELFF. The CDR3, as DNA: TGCGCCAGCAGCTTCGGCGGGGGGACGAACACCGGGGAGCTGTTTTTT. V and J are TRBV5-1 and TRBJ2-2, with 8 bases that match TRBD2. Looked up from germline, CDR1 is SGHRS and CDR2 is YFSETQ. The CDR3 is made up of 16 amino acids. V shed 2 bases and J 0 bases; nucleotides not matched to a gene: 3. Variable domain in full (rest from reference TRBV5-1 and TRBJ2-2): KAGVTQTPRYLIKTRGQQVTLSCSPISGHRSVSWYQQTPGQGLQFLFEYFSETQRNKGNFPGRFSGRQFSNSRSEMNVSTLELGDSALYLCASSFGGGTNTGELFFGEGSRLTVL.

This chain links TRBV29-1 with TRBJ2-1; 9 positions agree with TRBD2. Germline-derived CDR1 and CDR2 are SQVTM and ANQGSEA. V gave up 5 bases and J gave up 9 bases; unmatched junction bases: 8. The CDR3 runs 13 residues. The CDR3 bases are TGCAGCGTTAGTGGCGGGGGGGCCGCTGAGCAGTTCTTC. It codes for CSVSGGGAAEQFF.

The chain has TRBV5-6 and TRBJ1-6; a weak D match, TRBD1 (5 bases). The germline V gene has CDR1 SGHDT and CDR2 YYEEEE. V lost 3 bases, J lost 16 bases, and 14 bases lay in between. This CDR3 region has 12 residues. CDR3 nucleotides: TGTGCCAGCAGCTGGGGGTCAGCGGGTCTCCACTTT. It translates to CASSWGSAGLHF.

The J gene is TRBJ1-2, the V gene TRBV14; D is uncertain. Looked up from germline, CDR1 is SGHDN and CDR2 is FVKESK. Trimming stripped 1 base from V and 3 bases from J, with 6 bases between. The CDR3 extends over 13 amino acids. The CDR3 nucleotides are TGTGCCAGCAGCCAAGGGGCAGACTATGGCTACACCTTC. Residues: CASSQGADYGYTF.

The chain uses TRBV2 and TRBJ1-1, with D maybe TRBD1 (5 bases). In germline, CDR1 is SNHLY, CDR2 FYNNEI. The CDR3 is 13 amino acids. Trimming removed 9 bases from V and 4 bases from J, with 15 bases in between. CDR3 loop: CASTVGPGTEAFF. CDR3 sequence (DNA): TGTGCCAGTACCGTGGGGCCGGGCACTGAAGCTTTCTTT. Complete variable domain (other parts from reference TRBV2 and TRBJ1-1): EPEVTQTPSHQVTQMGQEVILRCVPISNHLYFYWYRQILGQKVEFLVSFYNNEISEKSEIFDDQFSVERPDGSNFTLKIRSTKLEDSAMYFCASTVGPGTEAFFGQGTRLTVV.

The chain carries TRBV5-1 and TRBJ2-5; 11 bases are a match to TRBD2. In germline, CDR1 is SGHRS, CDR2 YFSETQ. CDR3 length equals 14 residues. Trimming cost V 4 bases and J 5 bases; bases outside gene matches: 4. The CDR3 reads CASSTGLAVETQYF. In DNA form, the CDR3 reads TGCGCCAGCAGCACGGGACTAGCGGTGGAGACCCAGTACTTC. Complete variable domain (other parts from reference TRBV5-1 and TRBJ2-5): KAGVTQTPRYLIKTRGQQVTLSCSPISGHRSVSWYQQTPGQGLQFLFEYFSETQRNKGNFPGRFSGRQFSNSRSEMNVSTLELGDSALYLCASSTGLAVETQYFGPGTRLLVL.

The rearrangement links TRBV18 to TRBJ2-1; TRBD2 agrees at 7 bases. The length of the CDR3 is 15 residues. Looked up from germline, CDR1 is KGHSH and CDR2 is LQKENI. The trim removed 2 bases at V and 6 bases at J, leaving 7 bases unmatched. The chain's CDR3 is CASSPILGRGNEQFF. For the CDR3, the DNA is TGTGCCAGCTCACCAATTCTGGGGAGGGGCAATGAGCAGTTCTTC.

The chain uses TRBV4-1 and TRBJ2-1, with 12 bases lining up with TRBD2. CDR3 length equals 18 residues. V shed 4 bases and J 9 bases; nucleotides not matched to a gene: 16. Germline CDR1 MGHRA, CDR2 YSYEKL. The CDR3 loop reads CASSPDRGLAGGLVEQFF. CDR3 sequence (DNA): TGCGCCAGCAGCCCCGACCGGGGCCTAGCGGGGGGGCTGGTTGAGCAGTTCTTC.

The CDR3 nucleotides are TGTGCCAGCTCACTGGGCAGCTCCACTGAAGCTTTCTTT. Translation gives CASSLGSSTEAFF. The V and J genes are TRBV18 and TRBJ1-1; D call uncertain. Trimming shortened V by 4 bases and J by 4 bases, and 10 bases separated the two germline ends. Per the germline V gene, CDR1 is KGHSH and CDR2 is LQKENI. The length of the CDR3 is 13 residues.

This sequence joins TRBV6-1 and TRBJ1-1, with D hard to call. In germline, CDR1 is MNHNS, CDR2 SASEGT. This CDR3 contains 12 residues. Trimming took off 2 bases at V and 6 bases at J, with 7 bases between the two ends. CDR3 protein: CASSEPPAEAFF. The CDR3 nucleotides are TGTGCCAGCAGTGAACCCCCGGCTGAAGCTTTCTTT.

The count of this clone is one. The chain carries TRBV10-3 and TRBJ2-1, with D perhaps TRBD1 (6 bases). CDR3 length: 16 amino acids. V was pared by 4 bases and J by 9 bases, with 22 bases between. CDR1 is ENHRY and CDR2 is SYGVKD in the germline V gene. DNA of the CDR3: TGTGCCATCAGTGTCCCGGACAGTGGGGGTTCTGGTGAGCAGTTCTTC. This sequence encodes CAISVPDSGGSGEQFF.

The rearrangement joins TRBV6-5 to TRBJ1-2; TRBD1 matches 7 bases. The junction had 9 bases not matched to a gene; V was cut back by 6 bases and J by 8 bases. Germline loops: CDR1 MNHEY, CDR2 SVGAGI. The CDR3 consists of 13 residues. The CDR3 is CASRPTGAGGYTF. CDR3 DNA: TGTGCCAGCAGACCCACAGGGGCCGGGGGCTACACCTTC.

This chain joins TRBV28 and TRBJ2-1, with 15 positions matching TRBD2. The CDR3 is 16 residues long. V lost 4 bases to trimming and J lost 8 bases; unmatched junction nucleotides: 6. In germline, CDR1 is MDHEN, CDR2 SYDVKM. The CDR3 DNA follows: TGTGCCAGCAGTTCCCCGGGACTAGCGGGAGGACATGAGCAGTTCTTC. It yields the protein CASSSPGLAGGHEQFF.

This chain links TRBV1 with TRBJ2-2; TRBD1 is the table's D call and was not checked against the DNA. TRBV1 is a listed pseudogene. This CDR3 is 12 amino acids long. The CDR3 region is CTSGACTGELFF. CDR3 DNA: TGCACCAGCGGGGCTTGCACCGGGGAGCTGTTTTTT.

The chain uses TRBV12-5 and TRBJ1-3; 8 bases line up with TRBD1. Looked up from germline, CDR1 is LGHNT and CDR2 is FRNRAP. V lost 6 bases and J lost 4; bases outside the gene matches: 5. This CDR3 has 14 residues. The CDR3: CASGPGQGGNTIYF. The CDR3, as DNA: TGTGCTAGTGGCCCCGGACAGGGCGGAAACACCATATATTTT.

This chain connects TRBV10-1 to TRBJ1-5; D possibly corresponds to TRBD1 (5 bases). The CDR3 has 15 amino acids. CDR1 and CDR2 from the germline V gene are WNHNN and SYGVQD (reference sequence). Trimming left V 8 bases short and J 0 bases short, with 14 bases between. The CDR3: CASAPGDYSNQPQHF. As DNA, the CDR3 is TGCGCCAGCGCTCCCGGGGACTATAGCAATCAGCCCCAGCATTTT.

CDR3 DNA sequence: TGTGCCAGCAGCCCCCCGGGACATACCGAGCAGTACTTC. This encodes CASSPPGHTEQYF. The rearrangement joins TRBV5-4 to TRBJ2-7, with a tentative D call TRBD1 (6 bases). Looked up from germline, CDR1 is SGHNT and CDR2 is YYREEE (reference sequence). The ends were cut back, 4 bases at V and 6 bases at J, with 14 bases in the middle. The CDR3 covers 13 residues.

This clone was detected once. The chain is built from TRBV7-9 and TRBJ1-1, with TRBD1 identical over 8 bases. V dropped 0 bases and J dropped 11; count of bases not matched to a gene: 11. The CDR3 runs 15 residues. CDR1 SEHNR and CDR2 FQNEAQ come from the germline V gene (reference sequence). The chain's CDR3 is CASSLALGRGQDAFF. DNA of the CDR3: TGTGCCAGCAGCTTAGCGCTGGGCAGGGGGCAGGATGCTTTCTTT.

Points on this clone: One end of the junction fails to match germline, which may point to a read error. The rearrangement uses TRBV7-7 and TRBJ2-5; the match to TRBD2 covers 9 bases. Looked up from germline, CDR1 is SSHAT and CDR2 is FNYEAQ (reference sequence). CDR3 size: 16 residues. This CDR3 reads CASSGGNRGQFETQYF. Here the CDR3 DNA reads TGTGCTAGCAGCGGGGGGAACCGGGGCCAATTCGAGACCCAGTACTTC.

This chain links TRBV19 with TRBJ2-7; TRBD2 matches at 9 bases. Germline V lookup: CDR1 LNHDA, CDR2 SQIVND (reference sequence). J gave up 2 bases and V 7 bases, and 9 bases lay outside the gene matches. The CDR3 is 15 amino acids. The DNA of the CDR3 is TGTGCCAGTACCCCTAGCGGGGCCTCCACCTACGAGCAGTACTTC. Amino acid sequence: CASTPSGASTYEQYF.

The chain couples TRBV5-5 to TRBJ2-1, with 8 bases that match TRBD1. CDR1 is SGHKS, CDR2 YYEKEE, per germline (reference sequence). The V gene end was trimmed by 3 bases and the J gene end by 9 bases; junction bases not matched to a gene: 11. CDR3 size: 15 residues. CDR3 in amino acids: CASSSRQGQGIEQFF. CDR3 bases: TGTGCCAGCAGCTCCCGACAGGGGCAGGGGATTGAGCAGTTCTTC.

The chain joins TRBV6-5 to TRBJ1-5; unclear D gene. V was cut by 0 bases and J by 9 bases, with 15 bases left in between. CDR1 is MNHEY and CDR2 is SVGAGI in the germline V gene. The length of the CDR3 is 15 residues. The CDR3 sequence: CASSYSRSQGWPQHF. In nucleotides, the CDR3 is TGTGCCAGCAGTTACTCGAGGAGCCAAGGTTGGCCCCAGCATTTT.